This TCR beta chain was recorded in a study of a mutant IDH1 vaccine in newly diagnosed glioma. Study details: Initiation of the vaccine course occurred 4-6 weeks after radiotherapy alone, or alongside temozolomide cycles. Receipt of radiotherapy, temozolomide, or both preceded the study, and most received both.

With 5 bases removed from V and 0 bases from J, the gap between germline ends came to 17 bases. Germline V gene lookup returns CDR1 SEHNR and CDR2 FQNEAQ (reference sequence). The CDR3 length is 17 residues. Assay used: immunoSEQ multiplex PCR; TCRdb lists only in-frame clones, some missing. This sample carries 55,000 to 65,000 clones, about four fifths of them seen once, and the ten largest clones take 3% to 4%. A note on this clone: Its matching antigen is unknown.

Described time point: week 11, during vaccination. Topical imiquimod accompanied each vaccine dose, which consisted of 300 ug of mutant IDH1 20-mer peptide. This sequence was found in a man between 25 and 39 years old with glioma. V usage is TRBV7-9 and J usage is TRBJ2-4; D gene unclear. The starting material was PBMCs, obtained from a glioma patient whose treatment included an IDH1 peptide vaccine. The CDR3 DNA sequence: TGTGCCAGCAGCCCCCCGATGGCCCCAAAAGCCAAAAACATTCAGTACTTC. Its translation: CASSPPMAPKAKNIQYF. The full variable domain, completed using reference TRBV7-9 and TRBJ2-4, is DTGVSQNPRHKITKRGQNVTFRCDPISEHNRLYWYRQTLGQGPEFLTYFQNEAQLEKSRLLSDRFSAERPKGSFSTLEIQRTEQGDSAMYLCASSPPMAPKAKNIQYFGAGTRLSVL.